These 16 T cell receptor beta chains originate from one sample sequenced in a study of T cell responses to AZD1222 COVID-19 vaccine. TCRdb's table, derived via immunoSEQ multiplex PCR, lists solely in-frame clones and lacks some. The table lists 150,000 to 200,000 clones, 75% to 90% of them singletons, with about 3% in the top ten. Source: peripheral blood, taken on day 0 of MenACWY control vaccination. The receptors come from an adult in good health.

This clone was counted once. The V call is TRBV5-1, the J call TRBJ2-7, with 7 bases identical to TRBD1. The J segment lost 9 bases and the V segment lost 1 base, leaving 10 bases of the junction unmatched. Germline V gene lookup returns CDR1 SGHRS and CDR2 YFSETQ. This CDR3 is 14 amino acids long. CDR3 residues: CASSLRPTGVVQYF. In DNA, the CDR3 is TGCGCCAGCAGCTTGAGGCCTACAGGGGTAGTGCAGTACTTC. The variable domain in full, completed from reference TRBV5-1 and TRBJ2-7, reads KAGVTQTPRYLIKTRGQQVTLSCSPISGHRSVSWYQQTPGQGLQFLFEYFSETQRNKGNFPGRFSGRQFSNSRSEMNVSTLELGDSALYLCASSLRPTGVVQYFGPGTRLTVT.

The chain recombines TRBV14 with TRBJ1-3; no reliable D call. Trimming took 1 base from V and 0 from J, leaving 7 bases between them. Germline CDR1 and CDR2: SGHDN and FVKESK. The CDR3 extends over 15 amino acids. The CDR3 DNA reads as TGTGCCAGCAGCCAAGGCATAAGCTCTGGAAACACCATATATTTT. Residues: CASSQGISSGNTIYF.

The chain joins TRBV13 to TRBJ2-1; TRBD2 is a possible D gene (6 bases). Trimming pared 5 bases from V and 8 bases from J, leaving 13 bases between. The germline CDR1 and CDR2 sequences are PRHDT and FYEKMQ (reference sequence). This CDR3 region has 13 residues. Written as DNA, the CDR3 is TGTGCCAGCAGCCCCCCCACTAGCTATGAGCAGTTCTTC. As protein: CASSPPTSYEQFF.

The V call is TRBV14, the J call TRBJ2-2, with D unresolved. This CDR3 contains 13 residues. Trimming pared 2 bases from V and 2 bases from J, leaving 3 bases between. Germline V CDR1 and CDR2: SGHDN, FVKESK. For the CDR3, the DNA is TGTGCCAGCAGCCAACCAAACACCGGGGAGCTGTTTTTT. Its translation is CASSQPNTGELFF.

The chain employs TRBV2 and TRBJ1-3; D remains ambiguous. Germline CDR1 and CDR2: SNHLY and FYNNEI. Between the trimmed V and J ends, which lost 10 bases and 0 bases, there was a span of 19 bases. The length of the CDR3 is 16 residues. The DNA for the CDR3 is TGTGCCATACAGAGTGTGGCAGCGGACTCTGGAAACACCATATATTTT. It codes for CAIQSVAADSGNTIYF.

In this sample, this clone turned up a few times. The chain has TRBV2 and TRBJ1-6; D call uncertain. Between the trimmed V and J ends, which lost 4 bases and 8 bases, there was a span of 15 bases. This CDR3 region has 15 residues. Germline CDR1 reads SNHLY; CDR2 reads FYNNEI. CDR3 nucleotide sequence: TGTGCCAGCAGTGGAGCCCCCAACGGTGATTCACCCCTCCACTTT. Translation: CASSGAPNGDSPLHF.

This clone was seen once. The V and J genes are TRBV28 and TRBJ1-5, with D unresolved. Germline V lookup: CDR1 MDHEN, CDR2 SYDVKM. The CDR3 covers 14 residues. Trimming left V 7 bases short and J 0 bases short, with 10 bases between. The DNA of the CDR3 is TGTGCCAGCATAGGAGGGATTAGCAATCAGCCCCAGCATTTT. Its translation: CASIGGISNQPQHF.

The chain's CDR3 is CASSLTGGTEAFF. As DNA, the CDR3 is TGTGCCAGCAGTTTAACAGGGGGCACTGAAGCTTTCTTT. The genes are TRBV27 and TRBJ1-1; 8 bases map to TRBD1. Germline loops: CDR1 MNHEY, CDR2 SMNVEV (reference sequence). The ends lost 2 bases at V and 4 bases at J; junction bases unmatched: 0. This CDR3 has 13 amino acids.

This clone was seen repeatedly, ten times or more. V is TRBV20-1 and J is TRBJ2-7, with D possibly being TRBD1 or TRBD2 (6 bases each). The V end was cut by 3 bases, the J end by 4 bases, with 19 bases between. The CDR3 is 15 amino acids. The V gene's germline CDR1 is DFQATT and CDR2 SNEGSKA (reference sequence). DNA for the CDR3: TGCAGTGCTAGTGAAGGGGGGTTCGATACATACGAGCAGTACTTC. Translating gives CSASEGGFDTYEQYF.

The chain recombines TRBV28 with TRBJ1-2; weak D call: TRBD1 (5 bases). Germline V gene sequence: CDR1 MDHEN, CDR2 SYDVKM. The CDR3 consists of 13 residues. V was clipped by 3 bases and J by 3 bases, with 8 bases between them. The CDR3 DNA reads as TGTGCCAGCAGTTTTGGGACCGACTATGGCTACACCTTC. Its translation: CASSFGTDYGYTF.

This chain joins TRBV6-1 and TRBJ1-1, with D perhaps TRBD1 (6 bases). This CDR3 comprises 15 residues. The germline V gene encodes CDR1 MNHNS and CDR2 SASEGT. V lost 1 base, J lost 1 base, and 10 bases lay in between. This chain's CDR3 is CASSEVRGSNTEAFF. CDR3 DNA sequence: TGTGCCAGCAGTGAAGTGAGGGGGTCGAACACTGAAGCTTTCTTT.

The chain links TRBV24-1 to TRBJ2-1, with 13 bases aligning to TRBD2. Per the germline V gene, CDR1 is KGHDR and CDR2 is SFDVKD. The CDR3 covers 17 residues. Unmatched junction bases numbered 8, after V lost 1 base and J lost 9 bases. The CDR3 sequence is CATSDFRTSGSWSEQFF. For the CDR3, the DNA is TGTGCCACCAGTGATTTTCGGACTAGCGGGAGTTGGAGTGAGCAGTTCTTC.

This chain links TRBV7-2 with TRBJ2-1; 7 bases line up with TRBD2. The CDR3 spans 14 residues. Germline V gives CDR1 SGHTA, CDR2 FQGNSA. The V segment lost 6 bases and the J segment 5 bases; nucleotides outside the gene matches: 7. CDR3 sequence (DNA): TGTGCCAGCAGAGAGGCGGCGGGAGACAATGAGCAGTTCTTC. Its protein is CASREAAGDNEQFF. Together with reference TRBV7-2 and TRBJ2-1, the CDR3 gives the full variable domain: GAGVSQSPSNKVTEKGKDVELRCDPISGHTALYWYRQSLGQGLEFLIYFQGNSAPDKSGLPSDRFSAERTGGSVSTLTIQRTQQEDSAVYLCASREAAGDNEQFFGPGTRLTVL.

This chain links TRBV9 with TRBJ1-2; D is unresolved. Germline CDR1 reads SGDLS; CDR2 reads YYNGEE. The V end lost 3 bases, the J end lost 8 bases, and 14 bases lay between the germline ends. This CDR3 comprises 13 residues. CDR3 loop: CASSGRRGGGYTF. CDR3 bases: TGTGCCAGCAGCGGACGGAGAGGAGGCGGCTACACCTTC. Variable domain in full (rest from reference TRBV9 and TRBJ1-2): DSGVTQTPKHLITATGQRVTLRCSPRSGDLSVYWYQQSLDQGLQFLIQYYNGEERAKGNILERFSAQQFPDLHSELNLSSLELGDSALYFCASSGRRGGGYTFGSGTRLTVV.

As DNA, the CDR3 is TGTGCCAGCAGACCCGGGACAGGGGCCCGCACAGATACGCAGTATTTT. This gives the protein CASRPGTGARTDTQYF. The V and J genes are TRBV9 and TRBJ2-3; TRBD1 agrees at 10 bases. The CDR3 consists of 16 residues. Trimming removed 5 bases from V and 1 base from J; junction bases left unmatched: 7. CDR1 is SGDLS, CDR2 YYNGEE, per germline.

The chain carries TRBV5-4 and TRBJ2-3, with D perhaps matching TRBD1 (6 bases). This CDR3 contains 12 residues. Trimming left V 6 bases short and J 6 bases short, with 11 bases between. The germline V gene has CDR1 SGHNT and CDR2 YYREEE (reference sequence). The CDR3 loop is CASTDSSDTQYF. CDR3 coding DNA: TGTGCCAGCACGGACAGTTCGGATACGCAGTATTTT.